Following are 18 T cell receptor beta chains from one sample sequenced in a study of blood T cell repertoires in COVID-19. Produced via immunoSEQ multiplex PCR; TCRdb's table is partial and in-frame only. This sample yields more than 250,000 clones, of which 90% are seen a single time; approximately 6.5% belongs to the top ten. The source material was peripheral blood. These receptors originate from a woman between 45 and 60 years old with COVID-19, enrolled during active disease.

The rearrangement uses TRBV7-6 and TRBJ2-1, with 13 bases that match TRBD2. This CDR3 has 16 amino acids. Germline CDR1 and CDR2: SGHVS and FNYEAQ. The junction had 3 bases not matched to a gene; V was cut back by 1 base and J by 6 bases. CDR3 amino acids: CASSLVLAGGGNEQFF. The CDR3 bases are TGTGCCAGCAGCTTAGTACTAGCGGGAGGGGGCAATGAGCAGTTCTTC.

This chain uses TRBV6-5 with TRBJ1-4; 7 bases align to TRBD1. The V gene end was trimmed by 6 bases and the J gene end by 4 bases; junction bases not matched to a gene: 5. The CDR3 length is 14 residues. CDR1 and CDR2 from the germline V gene are MNHEY and SVGAGI. The CDR3 DNA sequence: TGTGCCAGCAGAACAGGGGTCCTTAATGAAAAACTGTTTTTT. This codes for CASRTGVLNEKLFF.

This clone was seen more than once but under ten times. V is TRBV7-9 and J is TRBJ2-1; TRBD1 is a possible D gene (5 bases). V was pared by 5 bases and J by 7 bases, with 27 bases between. This CDR3 is 18 amino acids long. From germline, CDR1 is SEHNR and CDR2 FQNEAQ (reference sequence). The CDR3 DNA sequence: TGTGCCAGCAGCCCCAACCCCACAGGTTATCGGCTCCTAAATGAGCAGTTCTTC. Protein: CASSPNPTGYRLLNEQFF.

This clone was recorded many times. The rearrangement joins TRBV5-4 to TRBJ2-6, with 7 positions matching TRBD2. V lost 0 bases and J lost 2; bases outside the gene matches: 2. The CDR3 spans 16 residues. Germline lookup yields CDR1 SGHNT and CDR2 YYREEE (reference sequence). The DNA of the CDR3 is TGTGCCAGCAGCTTGGACCGGGGGGCTGGGGCCAACGTCCTGACTTTC. Translating it yields CASSLDRGAGANVLTF.

The chain uses TRBV21-1 and TRBJ2-3; TRBD1 is the table's D call and was not checked against the DNA. TRBV21-1 represents a pseudogene. The CDR3 spans 10 residues. In DNA form, the CDR3 reads TGTGCCAGCAGCACAAATACGCAGTATTTT. Protein sequence: CASSTNTQYF.

V and J are TRBV7-2 and TRBJ2-5; 7 bases are shared with TRBD2. There are 14 residues in the CDR3. CDR1 and CDR2 from the germline V gene are SGHTA and FQGNSA. V trimming: 0 bases; J trimming: 5 bases; junction bases outside the gene matches: 3. Written as DNA, the CDR3 is TGTGCCAGCAGCTTAGCGGGAGGGTCGGAGACCCAGTACTTC. Amino acids: CASSLAGGSETQYF.

CDR3 amino acids: CASSGGTGFEQYF. The CDR3 DNA reads TGTGCCAGCTCAGGAGGGACCGGTTTCGAGCAGTACTTC. V gene TRBV18 combines with J gene TRBJ2-7; D is possibly TRBD2 (6 bases). The CDR3 is 13 residues long. The germline V and J ends were trimmed by 5 bases and 6 bases, with 14 bases remaining between them. CDR1 KGHSH and CDR2 LQKENI come from the germline V gene.

This rearrangement joins TRBV15 to TRBJ1-2, with D possibly matching TRBD1 (5 bases). This CDR3 is 13 amino acids long. The V end lost 1 base, the J end lost 7 bases, and 10 bases lay between the germline ends. CDR1 is LNHNV and CDR2 is YYDKDF in the germline V gene (reference sequence). This CDR3 reads CATSRASGGGYTF. In DNA, the CDR3 is TGTGCCACCAGCAGAGCATCGGGGGGTGGCTACACCTTC.

The V gene is TRBV5-1, the J gene TRBJ2-1; 11 nucleotides agree with TRBD2. V gave up 0 bases and J gave up 3 bases; unmatched junction bases: 8. Germline lookup yields CDR1 SGHRS and CDR2 YFSETQ. CDR3 length equals 18 residues. CDR3 amino acids: CASSLVSRLAGIYNEQFF. Here the CDR3 DNA reads TGCGCCAGCAGCTTGGTTTCTCGACTAGCGGGAATCTACAATGAGCAGTTCTTC.

The chain carries TRBV30 and TRBJ2-7; D possibly corresponds to TRBD1 (5 bases). V was shortened by 0 bases and J by 3 bases, with 9 bases between the two germline ends. The CDR3 sequence is 13 residues long. Germline values: CDR1 GTSNPN, CDR2 SVGIG (reference sequence). CDR3 nucleotides: TGTGCCTGGAGTGTTGACAGCTACTACGAGCAGTACTTC. This codes for CAWSVDSYYEQYF.

V gene TRBV6-5 combines with J gene TRBJ2-2; the D gene is possibly TRBD2 (5 bases). CDR3 length: 14 residues. V was pared by 0 bases and J by 3 bases, with 5 bases between. CDR1 MNHEY and CDR2 SVGAGI come from the germline V gene. This CDR3 reads CASSYSGDTGELFF. Here the CDR3 DNA reads TGTGCCAGCAGTTACTCGGGAGACACCGGGGAGCTGTTTTTT.

This chain connects TRBV11-2 to TRBJ2-2; TRBD2 agrees at 7 bases. V dropped 2 bases and J dropped 6; count of bases not matched to a gene: 6. Germline V CDR1 and CDR2: SGHAT, FQNNGV. CDR3 size: 15 residues. DNA for the CDR3: TGTGCCAGCAGCTTAACTCCCCGGGGGGCCGGGGAGCTGTTTTTT. Translation: CASSLTPRGAGELFF.

This chain connects TRBV7-6 to TRBJ2-3; D perhaps matches TRBD2 (6 bases). The V and J ends lost 7 bases and 13 bases respectively, with 30 bases between them. The CDR3 runs 16 residues. The germline V gene encodes CDR1 SGHVS and CDR2 FNYEAQ. The CDR3 region is CASTITPGRQIRIEYF. CDR3 DNA sequence: TGTGCCAGCACCATTACGCCCGGGAGACAGATACGCATTGAGTATTTT.

The chain links TRBV7-8 to TRBJ1-1, with 7 bases aligning to TRBD1. The J segment lost 6 bases and the V segment lost 1 base, leaving 8 bases of the junction unmatched. Germline V lookup: CDR1 SGHVS, CDR2 FQNEAQ. This CDR3 has 15 residues. The CDR3 reads CASSLDGRGISEAFF. DNA for the CDR3: TGTGCCAGCAGCTTAGATGGCAGGGGGATATCTGAAGCTTTCTTT.

The genes are TRBV19 and TRBJ1-3; no definite D call. Germline assignment: CDR1 LNHDA and CDR2 SQIVND (reference sequence). V lost 4 bases and J lost 0, with 7 bases in between. The CDR3 runs to 14 residues. In DNA, the CDR3 is TGTGCCAGTAGTAGGGGAGGCTCTGGAAACACCATATATTTT. Translated: CASSRGGSGNTIYF.

V and J are TRBV7-9 and TRBJ2-7, with D perhaps matching TRBD1 (6 bases). Germline V CDR1 and CDR2: SEHNR, FQNEAQ (reference sequence). The CDR3 covers 12 residues. The V gene lost 5 bases and the J gene lost 6 bases, with 11 bases spanning the gap. DNA of the CDR3: TGTGCCAGCAGCAGTTACAGGGTCGAGCAGTACTTC. This codes for CASSSYRVEQYF.

The rearrangement joins TRBV29-1 to TRBJ2-7; 10 nucleotides match TRBD2. V lost 6 bases, J lost 4 bases, and 6 bases stayed unmatched. Germline CDR1 SQVTM, CDR2 ANQGSEA. This CDR3 comprises 13 residues. As DNA, the CDR3 is TGCAGCGTCCCCGGGACTAGCGTTTACGAGCAGTACTTC. It is translated as CSVPGTSVYEQYF.

For the CDR3, the DNA is TGTGCCAGCAGCTTAGGAGACTACGCCACCCGAGATACGCAGTATTTT. Residues: CASSLGDYATRDTQYF. V usage is TRBV7-9 and J usage is TRBJ2-3; D may be TRBD2 (5 bases). Germline V gene data show CDR1 as SEHNR and CDR2 as FQNEAQ (reference sequence). The CDR3 runs to 16 residues. The V end lost 1 base, the J end lost 5 bases, and 16 bases lay between the germline ends.